This T cell receptor beta chain was documented in a study of OX40 agonist ivuxolimab in advanced cancers. About the research overall: Ivuxolimab doses were 0.01, 0.1, 0.3, 1.5, 3 or 10 mg/kg every 2 weeks. Earlier treatment with anti-PD-1, anti-PD-L1 or anti-CTLA-4 was permitted, and roughly 40% had received some. Three partial responders included one hepatocellular carcinoma patient and two cutaneous melanoma patients. Points from the study as a whole: More expanded clones were seen, on average, in CD8+ T cells than in CD4+.

Of note for this clone: Its cognate antigen is unknown.

Some clones are missing from TCRdb's copy, which holds only in-frame ones; the method was immunoSEQ multiplex PCR. The sample contains 45,000 to 50,000 clones, approximately 90% of which appear only once. Germline V lookup: CDR1 MNHNY, CDR2 SVGAGI (reference sequence). V was pared by 5 bases and J by 8 bases, with 11 bases between. The CDR3 covers 12 residues. V is TRBV6-6 and J is TRBJ2-3; D possibly matches TRBD1 or TRBD2 (5 bases each). The clonotype originates from an adult with an advanced solid tumor such as melanoma, head and neck, liver or kidney cancer. Sequenced material: CD4+ or CD8+ T cells sorted from blood, taken in a trial of the OX40 agonist ivuxolimab. The CDR3 reads CASSQPRGTQYF. The CDR3 coding sequence is TGTGCCAGCAGTCAGCCGAGGGGTACGCAGTATTTT.